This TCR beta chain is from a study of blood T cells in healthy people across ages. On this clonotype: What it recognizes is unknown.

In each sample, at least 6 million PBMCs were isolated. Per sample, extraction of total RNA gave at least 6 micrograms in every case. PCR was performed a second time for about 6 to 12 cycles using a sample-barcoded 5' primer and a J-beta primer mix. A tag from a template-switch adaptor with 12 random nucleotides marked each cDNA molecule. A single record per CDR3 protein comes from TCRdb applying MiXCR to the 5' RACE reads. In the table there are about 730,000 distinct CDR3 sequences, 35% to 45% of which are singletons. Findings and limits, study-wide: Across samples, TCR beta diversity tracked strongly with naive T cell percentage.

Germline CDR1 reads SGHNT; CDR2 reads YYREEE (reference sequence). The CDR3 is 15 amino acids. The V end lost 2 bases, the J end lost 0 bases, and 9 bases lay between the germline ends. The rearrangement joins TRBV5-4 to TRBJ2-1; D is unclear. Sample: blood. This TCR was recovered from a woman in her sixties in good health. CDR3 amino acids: CASSFTVYSYNEQFF. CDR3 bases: TGTGCCAGCAGCTTCACAGTCTACTCCTACAATGAGCAGTTCTTC.